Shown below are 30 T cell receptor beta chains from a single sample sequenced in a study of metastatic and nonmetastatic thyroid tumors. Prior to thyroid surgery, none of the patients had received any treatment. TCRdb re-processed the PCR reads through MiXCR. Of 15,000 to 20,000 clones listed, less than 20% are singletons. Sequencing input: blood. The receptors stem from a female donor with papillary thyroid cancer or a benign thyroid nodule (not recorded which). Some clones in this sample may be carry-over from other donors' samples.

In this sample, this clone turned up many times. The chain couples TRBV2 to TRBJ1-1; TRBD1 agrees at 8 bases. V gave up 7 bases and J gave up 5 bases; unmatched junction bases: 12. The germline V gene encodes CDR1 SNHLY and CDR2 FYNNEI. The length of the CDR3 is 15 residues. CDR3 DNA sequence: TGTGCCAGCACCGTGACACAGGGGGAGGGGACTGAAGCTTTCTTT. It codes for CASTVTQGEGTEAFF.

This chain's CDR3 is CASSSLQGALHEQYF. The CDR3 DNA is TGTGCCAGCAGCTCGTTACAGGGGGCTCTCCACGAGCAGTACTTC. This sequence joins TRBV7-9 and TRBJ2-7, with TRBD1 matching over 9 bases. Germline lookup yields CDR1 SEHNR and CDR2 FQNEAQ (reference sequence). Trimming took 4 bases from V and 5 from J; bases not matched to a gene: 9. The CDR3 length is 15 residues.

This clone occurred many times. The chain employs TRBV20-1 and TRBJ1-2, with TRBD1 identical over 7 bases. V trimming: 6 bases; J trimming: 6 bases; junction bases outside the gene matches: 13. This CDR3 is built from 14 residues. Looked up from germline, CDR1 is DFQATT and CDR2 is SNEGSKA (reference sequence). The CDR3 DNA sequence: TGCAGTGCCCGGTCGGGAGACAGGGAGGATGGCTACACCTTC. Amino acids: CSARSGDREDGYTF.

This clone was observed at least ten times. This CDR3 is CSARGGSLAGVYNEQFF. Written as DNA, the CDR3 is TGCAGTGCTAGAGGGGGTTCTCTCGCGGGAGTCTACAATGAGCAGTTCTTC. The chain carries TRBV20-1 and TRBJ2-1; 7 positions match TRBD2. Per germline, CDR1 DFQATT and CDR2 SNEGSKA (reference sequence). CDR3 length equals 17 residues. V was pared by 1 base and J by 3 bases, with 12 bases of the junction left unmatched.

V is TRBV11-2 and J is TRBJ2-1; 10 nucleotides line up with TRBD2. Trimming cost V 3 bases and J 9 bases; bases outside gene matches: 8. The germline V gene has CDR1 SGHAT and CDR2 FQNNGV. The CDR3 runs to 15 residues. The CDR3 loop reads CASSFGSGGAGEQFF. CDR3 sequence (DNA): TGTGCCAGCAGCTTTGGAAGCGGGGGGGCCGGTGAGCAGTTCTTC. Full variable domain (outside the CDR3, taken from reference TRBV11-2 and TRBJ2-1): EAGVAQSPRYKIIEKRQSVAFWCNPISGHATLYWYQQILGQGPKLLIQFQNNGVVDDSQLPKDRFSAERLKGVDSTLKIQPAKLEDSAVYLCASSFGSGGAGEQFFGPGTRLTVL.

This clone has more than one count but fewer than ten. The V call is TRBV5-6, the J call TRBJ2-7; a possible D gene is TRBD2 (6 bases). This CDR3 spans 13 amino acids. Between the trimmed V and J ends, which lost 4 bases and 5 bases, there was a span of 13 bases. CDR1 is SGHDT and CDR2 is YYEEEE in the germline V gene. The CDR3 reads CASSLAGGDEQYF. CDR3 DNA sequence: TGTGCCAGCAGCCTAGCCGGGGGAGACGAGCAGTACTTC.

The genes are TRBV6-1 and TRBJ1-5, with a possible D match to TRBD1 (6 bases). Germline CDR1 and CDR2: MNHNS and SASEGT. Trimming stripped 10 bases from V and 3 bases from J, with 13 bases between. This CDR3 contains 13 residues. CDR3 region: CATRTDYNQPQHF. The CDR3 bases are TGTGCCACGAGGACAGACTACAATCAGCCCCAGCATTTT.

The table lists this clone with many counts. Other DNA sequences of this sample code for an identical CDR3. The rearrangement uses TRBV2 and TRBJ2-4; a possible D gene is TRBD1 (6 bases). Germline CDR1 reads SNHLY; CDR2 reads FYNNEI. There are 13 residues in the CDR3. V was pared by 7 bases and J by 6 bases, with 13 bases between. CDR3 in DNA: TGTGCCAGCAATACAGGGCATGGAAACATTCAGTACTTC. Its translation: CASNTGHGNIQYF.

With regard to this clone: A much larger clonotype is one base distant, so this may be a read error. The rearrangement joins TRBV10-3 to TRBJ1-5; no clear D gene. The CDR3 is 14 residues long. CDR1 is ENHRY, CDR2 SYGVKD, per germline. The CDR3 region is CAISEQANNQHQHF. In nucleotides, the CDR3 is TGTGCCATCAGTGAGCAGGCTAACAATCAGCACCAGCATTTT.

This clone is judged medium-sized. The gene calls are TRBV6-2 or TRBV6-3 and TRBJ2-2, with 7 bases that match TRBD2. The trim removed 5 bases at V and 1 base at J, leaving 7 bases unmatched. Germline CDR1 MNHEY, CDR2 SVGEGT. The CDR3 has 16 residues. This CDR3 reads CASSTRLAENTGELFF. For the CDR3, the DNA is TGTGCCAGCAGTACGCGGCTAGCGGAGAACACCGGGGAGCTGTTTTTT.

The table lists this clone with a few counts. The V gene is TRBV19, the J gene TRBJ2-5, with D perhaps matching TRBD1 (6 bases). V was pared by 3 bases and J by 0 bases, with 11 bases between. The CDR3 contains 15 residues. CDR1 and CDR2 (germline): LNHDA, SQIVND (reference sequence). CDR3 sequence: CASSIFRGNQETQYF. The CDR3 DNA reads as TGTGCCAGTAGTATTTTCAGGGGTAACCAAGAGACCCAGTACTTC.

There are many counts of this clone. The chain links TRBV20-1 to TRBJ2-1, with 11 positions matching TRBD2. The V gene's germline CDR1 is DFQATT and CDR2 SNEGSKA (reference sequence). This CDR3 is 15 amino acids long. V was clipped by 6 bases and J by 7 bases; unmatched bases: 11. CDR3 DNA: TGCAGTGCCACCCGACTAGCGGGATTGTGGAATGAGCAGTTCTTC. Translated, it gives CSATRLAGLWNEQFF.

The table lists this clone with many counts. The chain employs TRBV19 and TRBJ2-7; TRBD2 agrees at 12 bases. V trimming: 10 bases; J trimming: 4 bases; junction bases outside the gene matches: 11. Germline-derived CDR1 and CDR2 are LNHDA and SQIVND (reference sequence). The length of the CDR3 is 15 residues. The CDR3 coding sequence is TGTGCCACCGCCCTAGCGGGAGGGAGTGCTTACGAGCAGTACTTC. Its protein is CATALAGGSAYEQYF.

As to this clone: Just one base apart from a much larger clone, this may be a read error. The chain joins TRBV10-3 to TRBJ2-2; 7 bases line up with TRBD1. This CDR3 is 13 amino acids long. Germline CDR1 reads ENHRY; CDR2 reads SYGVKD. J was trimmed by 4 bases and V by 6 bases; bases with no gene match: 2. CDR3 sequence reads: CAIRPGGTGELFF. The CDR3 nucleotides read TGTGCCATCAGGCCAGGGGGCACCGGGGAGCTGTTTTTT.

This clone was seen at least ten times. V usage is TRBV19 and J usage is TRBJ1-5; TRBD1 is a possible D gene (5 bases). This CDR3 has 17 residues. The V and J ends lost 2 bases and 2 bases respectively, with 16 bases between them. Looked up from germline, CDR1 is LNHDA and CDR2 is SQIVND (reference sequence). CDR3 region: CASSIKVVGVGNQPQHF. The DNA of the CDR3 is TGTGCCAGTAGTATAAAAGTCGTAGGGGTTGGCAATCAGCCCCAGCATTTT.

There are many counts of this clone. CDR3 DNA sequence: TGCAGCGTTACACAGGGGACGGTCGGAAACACCATATATTTT. Amino acid sequence: CSVTQGTVGNTIYF. The chain carries TRBV29-1 and TRBJ1-3, with 7 bases fitting TRBD1. V was clipped by 5 bases and J by 4 bases; unmatched bases: 8. Germline V gene data show CDR1 as SQVTM and CDR2 as ANQGSEA. CDR3 length equals 14 residues.

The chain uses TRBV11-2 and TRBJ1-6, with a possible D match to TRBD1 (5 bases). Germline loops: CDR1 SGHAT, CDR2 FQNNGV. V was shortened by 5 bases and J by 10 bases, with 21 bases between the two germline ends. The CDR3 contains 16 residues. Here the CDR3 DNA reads TGTGCCAGCAGCCCAAGTCAACGAGGGGCGAACTCACCCCTCCACTTT. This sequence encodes CASSPSQRGANSPLHF.

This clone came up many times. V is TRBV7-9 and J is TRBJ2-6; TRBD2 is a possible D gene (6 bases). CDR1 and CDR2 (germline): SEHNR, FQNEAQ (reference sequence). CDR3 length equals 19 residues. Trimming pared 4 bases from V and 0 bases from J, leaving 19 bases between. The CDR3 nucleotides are TGTGCCAGCAGCTCGGGACTGCACCATACTAGCTCTGGGGCCAACGTCCTGACTTTC. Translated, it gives CASSSGLHHTSSGANVLTF.

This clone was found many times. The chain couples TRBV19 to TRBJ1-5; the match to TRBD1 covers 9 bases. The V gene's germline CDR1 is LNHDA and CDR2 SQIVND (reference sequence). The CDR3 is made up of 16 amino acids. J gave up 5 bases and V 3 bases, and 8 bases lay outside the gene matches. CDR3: CASSIGLGTGYQPQHF. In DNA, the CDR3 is TGTGCCAGTAGTATTGGGCTCGGGACAGGGTATCAGCCCCAGCATTTT.

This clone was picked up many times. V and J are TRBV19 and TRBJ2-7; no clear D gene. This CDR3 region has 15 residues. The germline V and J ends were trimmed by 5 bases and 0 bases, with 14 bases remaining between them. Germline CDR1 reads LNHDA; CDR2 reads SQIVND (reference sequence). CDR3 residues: CASSSKASSSYEQYF. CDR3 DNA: TGTGCCAGTAGTTCTAAGGCAAGCAGCTCCTACGAGCAGTACTTC.

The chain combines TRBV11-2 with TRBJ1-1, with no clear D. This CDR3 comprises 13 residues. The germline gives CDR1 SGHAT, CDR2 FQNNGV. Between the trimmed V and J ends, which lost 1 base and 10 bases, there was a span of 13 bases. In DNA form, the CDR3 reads TGTGCCAGCAGCTTAGGTTCCCAGTCTGTAGCTTTCTTT. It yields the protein CASSLGSQSVAFF.

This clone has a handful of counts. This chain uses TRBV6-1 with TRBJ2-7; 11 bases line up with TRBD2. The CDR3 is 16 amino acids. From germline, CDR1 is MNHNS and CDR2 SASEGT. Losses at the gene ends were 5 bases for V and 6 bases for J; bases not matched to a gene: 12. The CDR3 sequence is CASSSRTSGPGGEQYF. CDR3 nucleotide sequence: TGTGCCAGCAGTTCCCGGACTAGCGGGCCTGGGGGCGAGCAGTACTTC.

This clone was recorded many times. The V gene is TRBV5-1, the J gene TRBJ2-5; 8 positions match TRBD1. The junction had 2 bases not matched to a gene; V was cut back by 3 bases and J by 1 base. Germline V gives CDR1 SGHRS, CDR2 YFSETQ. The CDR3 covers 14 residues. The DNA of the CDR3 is TGCGCCAGCAGCTACGGGACAGGCCAAGAGACCCAGTACTTC. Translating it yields CASSYGTGQETQYF.

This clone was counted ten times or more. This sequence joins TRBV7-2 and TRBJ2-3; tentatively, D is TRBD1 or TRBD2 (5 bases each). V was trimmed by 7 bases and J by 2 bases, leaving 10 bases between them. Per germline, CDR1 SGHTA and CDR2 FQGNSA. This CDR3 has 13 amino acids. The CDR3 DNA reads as TGTGCCAGCAATCCAGGGACCACAGATACGCAGTATTTT. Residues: CASNPGTTDTQYF.

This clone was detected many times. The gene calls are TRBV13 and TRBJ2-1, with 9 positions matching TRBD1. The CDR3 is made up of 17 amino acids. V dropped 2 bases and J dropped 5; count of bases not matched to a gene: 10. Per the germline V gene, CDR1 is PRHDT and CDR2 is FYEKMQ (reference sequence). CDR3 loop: CASSLFSGQGLNNEQFF. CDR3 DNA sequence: TGTGCCAGCAGCTTATTTTCTGGACAGGGGCTAAACAATGAGCAGTTCTTC.

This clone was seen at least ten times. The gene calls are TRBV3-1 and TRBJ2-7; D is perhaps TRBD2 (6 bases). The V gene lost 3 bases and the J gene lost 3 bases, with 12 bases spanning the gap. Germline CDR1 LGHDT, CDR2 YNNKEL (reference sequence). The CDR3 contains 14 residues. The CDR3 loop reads CASSHRGRIYEQYF. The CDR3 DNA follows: TGTGCCAGCAGCCACCGAGGGAGGATCTACGAGCAGTACTTC.

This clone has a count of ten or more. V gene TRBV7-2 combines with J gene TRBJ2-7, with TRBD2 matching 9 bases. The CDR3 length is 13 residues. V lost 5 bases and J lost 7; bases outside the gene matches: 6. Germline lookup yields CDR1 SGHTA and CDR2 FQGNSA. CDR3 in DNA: TGTGCCAGCAGCCCCGGAGGACTAGCGGAGCAGTACTTC. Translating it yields CASSPGGLAEQYF.

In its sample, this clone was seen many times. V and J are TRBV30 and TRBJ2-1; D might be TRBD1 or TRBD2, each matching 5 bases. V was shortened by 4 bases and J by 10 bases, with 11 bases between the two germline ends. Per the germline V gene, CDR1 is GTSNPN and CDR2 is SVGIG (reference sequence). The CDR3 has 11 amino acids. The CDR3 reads CAWTPGREQFF. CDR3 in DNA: TGTGCCTGGACCCCGGGACGGGAGCAGTTCTTC.

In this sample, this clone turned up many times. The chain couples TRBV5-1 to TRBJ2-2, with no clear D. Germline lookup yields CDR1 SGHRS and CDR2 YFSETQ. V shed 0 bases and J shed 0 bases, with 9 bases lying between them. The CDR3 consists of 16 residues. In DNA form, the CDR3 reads TGCGCCAGCAGCTTGGAGGCAAGGACGAACACCGGGGAGCTGTTTTTT. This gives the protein CASSLEARTNTGELFF.

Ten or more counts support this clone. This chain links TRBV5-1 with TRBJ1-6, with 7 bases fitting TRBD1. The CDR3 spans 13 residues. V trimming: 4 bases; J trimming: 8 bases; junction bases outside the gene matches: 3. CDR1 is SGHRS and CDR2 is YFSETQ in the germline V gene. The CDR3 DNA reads TGCGCCAGCAGCGACAGGGTGGATTCACCCCTCCACTTT. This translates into CASSDRVDSPLHF.